The present TCR beta chain was sequenced within a study of T cell changes during pregnancy in multiple sclerosis. From germline, CDR1 is ENHRY and CDR2 SYGVKD. The CDR3 contains 11 residues. A word on this clone: One end of the junction does not line up with germline, which may come from a read error. The sample holds other DNA sequences that translate to the same CDR3.

Repertoires were generated with immunoSEQ multiplex PCR, while TCRdb's copy carries only in-frame clones and drops some. The table includes under 60,000 clones, roughly 94% detected once. This sequence joins TRBV10-3 and TRBJ1-2; D might be TRBD1 (5 bases). The clonotype comes from a female donor with multiple sclerosis, enrolled in a pregnancy study. Sequenced material: CD4+ T cells from peripheral blood mononuclear cells, taken in the third trimester of pregnancy. The CDR3: CAISENLGHLF. The CDR3 region has the DNA TGCGCCATCAGTGAGAACTTAGGACACTTATTC.